This T cell receptor beta chain originates from a study of blood T cell repertoires in COVID-19. Data came from immunoSEQ multiplex PCR; TCRdb stores just in-frame clones and leaves some out. Among some 260,000 clones listed, around four fifths were seen once. This receptor was taken from a woman in her thirties or forties with active or convalescent COVID-19. Source material: peripheral blood.

The CDR3 protein is CASSSRGTNYGYTF. CDR3 coding DNA: TGTGCCAGCAGTTCCAGGGGAACTAACTATGGCTACACCTTC. The chain combines TRBV27 with TRBJ1-2; D possibly corresponds to TRBD1 (6 bases). V lost 4 bases, J lost 0 bases, and 9 bases lay in between. Germline V lookup: CDR1 MNHEY, CDR2 SMNVEV (reference sequence). The CDR3 contains 14 residues.